This record concerns one T cell receptor (beta chain) sequence. This clone was seen more than once but under ten times. The specificity of this receptor is unknown. Base qualities are not at hand, and no much larger clone is one base apart. Looking up the germline V gene yields CDR1 MNHNS and CDR2 SASEGT. The CDR3 covers 14 residues, taking in both the cysteine and the phenylalanine. Only the CDR3 region is kept as DNA, spanning 42 bases read in frame from base 1. The V end loses 7 bases and the J end loses 5 bases, and a stretch of 17 bases separates them. To prepare the library, the immunoSEQ multiplex PCR assay was applied. For the multiplex PCR, a mixture combining 60 forward primers for TCR Vbeta segments and 13 reverse primers for TCR Jbeta segments was used. A multiplex PCR assay on genomic DNA amplified the CDR3 region of rearranged TCR beta genes. On the Illumina HiSeq System, the amplified TCR beta libraries were sequenced as 87-base-pair reads. The paper's processing steps were these. A later analysis counted 75 million to 100 million unique TCR beta chains across the 666 repertoires, and around 9.9 million of these chains were shared by at least two donors. A nearest-neighbor algorithm error-corrected the raw reads and collapsed the reads into unique sequences, merging closely related sequences to remove PCR and sequencing errors. V, D and J gene segments were assigned by aligning CDR3 sequences to IMGT reference sequences. For a sequence to be retained, a match of at least six nucleotides was required to both a V gene segment and a J gene segment. A rearrangement was called productive if the CDR3 had no stop codons and remained in frame with V and J, and every other rearrangement was called non-productive. Following IMGT convention, CDR3 was defined as the stretch from the second conserved V-encoded cysteine up to the conserved J-encoded phenylalanine. Sequences without an unambiguous match to a single V gene segment were excluded from the earlier analysis of a few hundred of the donors. In an earlier analysis of several hundred of the donors, V segments were called functional above 56.7% productive rearrangements and were called segregating when the between-donor standard deviation exceeded 5%. A statistical classification framework was developed to diagnose cytomegalovirus status using the catalog of TCR beta chain sequences. In a later analysis, TCR nucleotide sequences were compared against IMGT/GENE-DB human TR gene sequences so that V and J genes could be assigned. A later analysis assigned CDR3 sequences and most-parsimonious VDJ recombination scenarios with the TCRdist pipeline. In a later analysis, every TCR beta chain was defined by the combination of its CDR3 amino acid sequence and its V-gene family, and reads without a unique V-gene family were dropped. To address suspected cross-contamination and a sequencing artifact, a later analysis removed several hundred highly shared, low-generation-probability nucleotide sequences. In a later analysis, a clonal expansion index was calculated for each public chain from normalized within-repertoire ranks of inferred template counts. In a later analysis, generation probabilities were computed with a VDJ recombination model fitted to out-of-frame rearrangements, and the resulting probabilities were checked against IGoR. Hypergeometric tests were used in a later analysis to score TCR-TCR, TCR-HLA and TCR-CMV co-occurrence, with a repertoire-size bias correction applied to the TCR pairs. A later analysis estimated false discovery rates by permuting HLA or CMV assignments 20 times. In a later analysis, co-occurring TCRs were grouped using DBSCAN, and TCRdist sequence similarity was added for clustering within HLA-allele-positive subsets. Repertoires with fewer than 30,000 or more than 120,000 public chains, plus five repertoires with anomalous nucleotide sharing, were excluded from co-occurrence clustering. TCRdb limited this immuneACCESS table to in-frame rearrangements with V and J called. A share of clones is missing; checked studies link under half to unresolved V genes, and the rest is unexplained. The DNA gave D and trimming, while V, J and clone size come from that table. This sample gives about 140,000 clones in total; roughly 70% of them show up just once. The ten largest clones add up to less than 11% of the sample.

The source of the sample is a study of cytomegalovirus exposure and HLA in healthy donors (dated by TCRdb to about 2017). Some background on the complete study: In an earlier analysis of approximately 500 of the donors, approximately 300 Gb of sequence data and 95 million to 130 million unique TCR beta sequences from about 179 million T cells were reported. An early release that covered roughly 600 HLA-typed donors contained 300 to 350 gigabases of sequencing data and tens of millions of unique TCR sequences. Of the approximately 400 genotyped donors, more than 75% were placed in the genetic ancestry cluster associated with self-reported Caucasian donors. The aim of the study was to test whether cataloging public T cell receptors could identify signatures of past pathogen exposure. Using immunosequencing, the study profiled T cell repertoires from about 650 subjects and related those repertoires to cytomegalovirus serostatus. In addition to the first cohort of around 670 subjects, a separate validation cohort of over 90 different subjects was used. To predict cytomegalovirus infection status, the study brought together high-throughput TCR immunosequencing, statistical association of individual TCRs with disease status, and machine learning. To study patterns of TCR occurrence, a later analysis re-analyzed previously published TCR beta repertoires from around 670 donors and added high-resolution HLA genotyping. In the later analysis, no new phenotypic data were used to find candidate immune exposures; instead, reliance was placed on TCR beta sequences and their occurrence across donors. An earlier analysis of approximately 640 of the donors applied high-throughput TCR beta sequencing to assess whether each TCR beta V gene segment acted as functional or pseudogenic. Donor age, sex, ethnicity and CMV serostatus were compiled together with the repertoire data. A later genetic analysis used genome-wide SNP genotypes for about three fifths of the 666 donors, treating that subset as a discovery cohort. All discovery cohort repertoires had been generated using a single sequencing platform. HLA typing included class I and class II loci at four-digit resolution. The number of donors typed differed by locus, with 629-630 for A, B, C, DRB1 and DQB1, roughly 550 for DQA1, 600 to 610 for DPA1, and around 450 for DPB1. Because of strong linkage in the cohort, four to six DR-DQ haplotypes were treated as single units for association and clustering. Among 398 genotyped donors of the cohort, an average of about 220,000 unique TCR beta nucleotide sequences was sequenced per donor, of which 15% to 20% were non-productive.

The paper's findings and limits, for the study overall: A later analysis found that HLA-associated TCR beta chains were more clonally expanded and had lower generation probabilities than equally common non-associated chains. When HLA alleles, especially DR and DQ, strongly co-occurred, attributing TCR associations to individual alleles was difficult. Because the 87-base-pair reads could not distinguish some IMGT-functional V segments, including TRBV6-2 and TRBV6-3, those segments were excluded. In a later analysis, several top co-occurrence clusters were reported to appear linked to parvovirus B19, influenza, CMV and Epstein-Barr virus. In a later analysis, around 17,000 TCR beta sequences were associated with specific HLA alleles at a false discovery rate of 0.05. It was suggested by the authors that the approach could potentially be generalized to other disease states and immunological phenotypes. A cluster of highly shared sequence variants was judged likely to represent a technical artifact of the sequencing pipeline. Only TCR beta chains were sequenced in this cohort, and the absence of alpha or paired-chain data limited detectable features. Correlated functional status among segregating V segments might be attributable to linkage disequilibrium, but an unknown experimental factor could not be ruled out. According to a later analysis, TCR association rates differed among HLA loci, with DRB1 alleles showing the most associated TCRs and HLA-C alleles showing the fewest. In the study, approximately 160 TCR beta chains were listed as associated with cytomegalovirus. Across donors, most TCR sequences were observed very rarely, whereas some public TCRs were present in many individuals. V-gene and J-gene trimming of TCR beta chains was associated with a missense DCLRE1C variant in a later genetic analysis, and the association was replicated in an independent cohort. An earlier analysis of approximately 570 of the donors showed that most TCR beta V segments appeared in productive rearrangements either about 87% or about 30% of the time, which broadly matched IMGT annotations. Presence/absence analyses assumed roughly uniform sequencing depth across donors, an assumption that may not hold. A further reported finding was that TCR beta sequences accurately predicted the HLA-A and HLA-B alleles for most subjects in the first cohort. A later genetic analysis reported fewer N-insertions in productive TCRs among donors in an Asian-associated ancestry cluster than the roughly 620-donor mean. The classifier was reported to diagnose cytomegalovirus status with high specificity and sensitivity in both the original cohort and the validation cohort. In vitro tests confirmed that a few of the cytomegalovirus-associated TCR beta chains recognize cytomegalovirus antigens. Because HLA typing was missing for some donors at each locus, association tests included only the typed subset. According to a later analysis, most CMV-associated TCR beta chains appeared to be HLA-restricted, and the HLA associations seemed to be driven largely by CMV exposure. Immune exposure information for the cohort was limited to CMV serostatus. The earlier analysis of a few hundred of the donors excluded some 15 rarely observed V segments, including chromosome 9 orphons, because counts were too low.

The cohort comprised fewer than 750 healthy bone marrow donors. Cohort members were all nominally healthy when sampled, although unrecorded immune exposures were likely present. The donor was CMV seropositive and belonged to the group of a few hundred seropositive cohort members. A peripheral blood sample was collected from each donor, and TCR beta sequencing was performed on peripheral blood mononuclear cells. The Qiagen DNeasy Blood Extraction Kit was used to extract genomic DNA from the blood cell samples. Sample: PBMCs. The receptor comes from a man aged 25-45 years in good health and CMV-seropositive. The rearrangement combines TRBV6-1 with TRBJ1-1; a tentative D call is TRBD1 (6 bases match). CDR3 protein: CASKDGGRLTEAFF. The sequenced DNA is TGTGCCAGCAAGGACGGGGGGCGATTGACTGAAGCTTTCTTT.